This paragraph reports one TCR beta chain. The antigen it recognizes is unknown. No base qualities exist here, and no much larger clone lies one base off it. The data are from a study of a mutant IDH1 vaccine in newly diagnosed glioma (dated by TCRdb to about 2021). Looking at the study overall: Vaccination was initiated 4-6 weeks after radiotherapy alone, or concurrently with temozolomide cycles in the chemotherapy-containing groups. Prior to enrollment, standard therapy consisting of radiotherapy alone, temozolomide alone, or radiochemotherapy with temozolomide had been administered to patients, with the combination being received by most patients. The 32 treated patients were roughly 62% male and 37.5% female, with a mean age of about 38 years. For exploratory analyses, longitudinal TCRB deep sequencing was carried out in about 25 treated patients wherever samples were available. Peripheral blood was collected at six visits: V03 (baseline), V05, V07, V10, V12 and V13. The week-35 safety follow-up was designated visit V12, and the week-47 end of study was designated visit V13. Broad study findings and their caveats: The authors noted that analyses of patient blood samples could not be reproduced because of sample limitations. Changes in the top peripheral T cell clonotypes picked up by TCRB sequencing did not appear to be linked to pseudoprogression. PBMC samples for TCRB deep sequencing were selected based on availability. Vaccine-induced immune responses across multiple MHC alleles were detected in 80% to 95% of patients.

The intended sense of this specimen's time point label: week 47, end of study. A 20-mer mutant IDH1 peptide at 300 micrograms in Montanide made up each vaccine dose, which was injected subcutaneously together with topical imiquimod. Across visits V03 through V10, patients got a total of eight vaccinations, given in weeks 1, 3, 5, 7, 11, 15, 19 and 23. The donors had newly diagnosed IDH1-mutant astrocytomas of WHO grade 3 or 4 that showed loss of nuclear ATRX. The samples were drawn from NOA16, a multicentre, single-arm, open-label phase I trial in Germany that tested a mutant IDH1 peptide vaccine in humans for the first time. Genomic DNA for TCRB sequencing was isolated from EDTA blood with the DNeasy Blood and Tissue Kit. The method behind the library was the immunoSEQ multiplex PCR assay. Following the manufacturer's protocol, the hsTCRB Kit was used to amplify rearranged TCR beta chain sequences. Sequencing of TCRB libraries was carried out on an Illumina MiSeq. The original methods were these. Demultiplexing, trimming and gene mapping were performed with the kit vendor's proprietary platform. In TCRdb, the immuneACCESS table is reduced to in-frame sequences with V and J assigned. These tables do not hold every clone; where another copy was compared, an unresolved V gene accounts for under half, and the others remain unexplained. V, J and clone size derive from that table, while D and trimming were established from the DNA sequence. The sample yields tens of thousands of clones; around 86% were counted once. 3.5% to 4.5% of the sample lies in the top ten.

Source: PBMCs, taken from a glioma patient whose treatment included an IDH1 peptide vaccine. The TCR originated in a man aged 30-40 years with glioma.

The bases are TGTGCCAGCAGCTTAGGGATGGGGGGCGGAGAGACCCAGTACTTC. It is translated as CASSLGMGGGETQYF. This chain joins TRBV7-9 to TRBJ2-5, with the D call perhaps TRBD1 or TRBD2, as 6 bases match in each case. Relative to germline, V is 1 base shorter and J is 4 bases shorter, with 13 bases between their ends. Taken from the germline V gene (reference sequence), the CDR1 and CDR2 loops are SEHNR and FQNEAQ. The CDR3 goes from the cysteine to the phenylalanine over 15 residues. The only DNA kept is the CDR3, 45 bases in frame from the first base.